The 20 T cell receptor beta chains reported below all come from one sample, sequenced in a study of shared clonotypes between healthy human individuals. TCRdb's table, derived via immunoSEQ multiplex PCR, lists solely in-frame clones and lacks some. There are hundreds of thousands of clones in the sample; roughly 95% occur only once, and about 0.054% lies in the top ten. The sequenced sample was naive CD4+ T cells sorted from blood. Subset specified: CD45RA+ positively selected. All receptors derive from a woman in her 30s in good health.

The chain combines TRBV2 with TRBJ2-2; a weak D match, TRBD2 (6 bases). The CDR3 runs 16 residues. V was pared by 7 bases and J by 6 bases, with 21 bases between. From germline, CDR1 is SNHLY and CDR2 FYNNEI. The CDR3 DNA sequence: TGTGCCAGCACCGGGGAAGGACTATCAGGTCCCGGGGAGCTGTTTTTT. Translating it yields CASTGEGLSGPGELFF.

This chain links TRBV7-8 with TRBJ2-1, with D possibly matching TRBD2 (6 bases). Germline lookup yields CDR1 SGHVS and CDR2 FQNEAQ. The germline V and J ends were trimmed by 7 bases and 5 bases, with 24 bases remaining between them. The CDR3 has 17 amino acids. Here the CDR3 reads CASTLITGVSGNNEQFF. In nucleotides, the CDR3 is TGTGCCAGCACCCTAATAACGGGGGTGTCCGGGAACAATGAGCAGTTCTTC.

The chain links TRBV19 to TRBJ2-1; a weak D match, TRBD2 (6 bases). This CDR3 contains 18 residues. Germline CDR1 LNHDA, CDR2 SQIVND (reference sequence). Trimming removed 1 base from V and 4 bases from J, with 20 bases in between. The CDR3 loop reads CASSIGSLAERLYNEQFF. The CDR3 DNA sequence: TGTGCCAGTAGTATAGGGTCCTTAGCGGAGAGACTTTACAATGAGCAGTTCTTC.

J is TRBJ1-4 and V is TRBV5-4, with no clear D. In germline, CDR1 is SGHNT, CDR2 YYREEE (reference sequence). This CDR3 spans 17 amino acids. With 4 bases removed from V and 0 bases from J, the gap between germline ends came to 16 bases. CDR3: CASSTNSNRATNEKLFF. For the CDR3, the DNA is TGTGCCAGCAGCACGAATTCAAACAGAGCAACTAATGAAAAACTGTTTTTT.

V usage is TRBV6-5 and J usage is TRBJ1-3; D not certain. Per the germline V gene, CDR1 is MNHEY and CDR2 is SVGAGI. Between the trimmed V and J ends, which lost 11 bases and 1 base, there was a span of 6 bases. The CDR3 is made up of 11 amino acids. CDR3 protein: CADRSGNTIYF. The CDR3 coding sequence is TGTGCCGACCGATCTGGAAACACCATATATTTT.

The chain has TRBV5-1 and TRBJ2-7; 8 positions agree with TRBD2. There are 15 residues in the CDR3. Losses at the gene ends were 1 base for V and 3 bases for J; bases not matched to a gene: 6. The germline CDR1 and CDR2 sequences are SGHRS and YFSETQ. This CDR3 reads CASSLLAGTIYEQYF. The CDR3 nucleotides are TGCGCCAGCAGCTTGTTAGCGGGGACGATCTACGAGCAGTACTTC.

The V gene is TRBV2, the J gene TRBJ2-7; D ambiguous. Trimming stripped 4 bases from V and 4 bases from J, with 5 bases between. The CDR3 has 11 amino acids. The germline V gene encodes CDR1 SNHLY and CDR2 FYNNEI. The CDR3: CASSGVYEQYF. The CDR3 DNA reads TGTGCCAGCAGTGGGGTTTACGAGCAGTACTTC.

CDR3 sequence: CASTSGAYEQYF. Here the CDR3 DNA reads TGTGCCAGCACCTCAGGGGCCTACGAGCAGTACTTC. The rearrangement uses TRBV7-2 and TRBJ2-5; a possible D gene is TRBD1 (6 bases). The tail of the sequence fits TRBJ2-7 better, so the J call may be wrong. The CDR3 contains 12 residues. Looked up from germline, CDR1 is SGHTA and CDR2 is FQGNSA.

The chain employs TRBV7-2 and TRBJ1-1; tentative D call: TRBD1 (5 bases). CDR3 length: 15 residues. CDR1 SGHTA and CDR2 FQGNSA come from the germline V gene. V was cut by 3 bases and J by 0 bases, with 11 bases left in between. CDR3 in amino acids: CASSLYRTVNTEAFF. The CDR3 DNA reads as TGTGCCAGCAGCTTGTACAGGACGGTGAACACTGAAGCTTTCTTT.

CDR3 sequence reads: CASSPPSTGELFF. The CDR3 bases are TGTGCCAGCAGCCCGCCGAGCACCGGGGAGCTGTTTTTT. V and J are TRBV2 and TRBJ2-2; D call uncertain. V lost 6 bases and J 4 bases, leaving 9 bases between the germline ends. Per germline, CDR1 SNHLY and CDR2 FYNNEI. CDR3 length: 13 residues.

CDR3 coding DNA: TGTGCCAGCTCCGGGGCAGACGCGATCAGCTCCTACAATGAGCAGTTCTTC. It yields the protein CASSGADAISSYNEQFF. V and J are TRBV28 and TRBJ2-1; tentatively, D is TRBD1 or TRBD2 (5 bases each). There are 17 residues in the CDR3. V shed 8 bases and J shed 0 bases, with 20 bases lying between them. Germline assignment: CDR1 MDHEN and CDR2 SYDVKM.

V is TRBV27 and J is TRBJ2-2; tentatively, D is TRBD2 (5 bases). Germline V gene sequence: CDR1 MNHEY, CDR2 SMNVEV (reference sequence). Deletions cut 0 bases from V and 0 bases from J, with 8 bases between. The length of the CDR3 is 16 residues. CDR3 protein: CASSLSAGANTGELFF. The CDR3 nucleotides are TGTGCCAGCAGTTTATCTGCGGGCGCGAACACCGGGGAGCTGTTTTTT.

This clone was seen only once. The chain combines TRBV21-1 with TRBJ2-3; TRBD2 is the table's D call and was not checked against the DNA. TRBV21-1 is a known pseudogene. This CDR3 has 16 residues. The CDR3 nucleotides are TGTGCCAGCAGCAAACGTCGGAAGGGACTAGCGGATACGCAGTATTTT. Protein sequence: CASSKRRKGLADTQYF.

This clone was detected once. The V call is TRBV7-9, the J call TRBJ1-6, with D hard to call. CDR1 and CDR2 from the germline V gene are SEHNR and FQNEAQ (reference sequence). V lost 7 bases and J lost 6, with 10 bases in between. This CDR3 spans 13 amino acids. CDR3 residues: CASTVEGNSPLHF. CDR3 nucleotides: TGTGCCAGCACTGTCGAGGGTAATTCACCCCTCCACTTT. The whole variable domain, filled in from reference TRBV7-9 and TRBJ1-6, reads DTGVSQNPRHKITKRGQNVTFRCDPISEHNRLYWYRQTLGQGPEFLTYFQNEAQLEKSRLLSDRFSAERPKGSFSTLEIQRTEQGDSAMYLCASTVEGNSPLHFGNGTRLTVT.

This chain links TRBV7-2 with TRBJ2-6; no reliable D call. Germline V gives CDR1 SGHTA, CDR2 FQGNSA. The CDR3 covers 14 residues. The V end was cut by 3 bases, the J end by 0 bases, with 3 bases between. CDR3 bases: TGTGCCAGCAGCTTCGCCTCTGGGGCCAACGTCCTGACTTTC. This codes for CASSFASGANVLTF.

This clone has only one observation. This chain links TRBV7-6 with TRBJ1-2; perhaps TRBD1 as D (6 bases). V was cut by 1 base and J by 8 bases, with 11 bases left in between. Per germline, CDR1 SGHVS and CDR2 FNYEAQ. This CDR3 comprises 13 residues. The CDR3 sequence is CASSLVKGVGYTF. The CDR3 DNA follows: TGTGCCAGCAGCTTAGTGAAGGGGGTCGGCTACACCTTC.

This chain uses TRBV2 with TRBJ2-1, with TRBD2 matching over 9 bases. Germline loops: CDR1 SNHLY, CDR2 FYNNEI. V shed 5 bases and J 2 bases; nucleotides not matched to a gene: 13. The CDR3 runs 18 residues. CDR3 protein: CASSSGASGKTTYNEQFF. CDR3 coding DNA: TGTGCCAGCAGTAGTGGGGCTAGCGGGAAAACGACCTACAATGAGCAGTTCTTC.

The chain uses TRBV27 and TRBJ2-7; 11 bases are a match to TRBD1. Per the germline V gene, CDR1 is MNHEY and CDR2 is SMNVEV (reference sequence). This CDR3 spans 14 amino acids. The V gene end was trimmed by 7 bases and the J gene end by 6 bases; junction bases not matched to a gene: 8. The chain's CDR3 is CASTSGQGASEQYF. In DNA form, the CDR3 reads TGTGCCAGCACCTCAGGACAGGGGGCAAGCGAGCAGTACTTC.

V usage is TRBV12-5 and J usage is TRBJ2-1; D assignment may be TRBD1 or TRBD2 (5 bases each). The V gene lost 2 bases and the J gene lost 2 bases, with 16 bases spanning the gap. Germline lookup yields CDR1 LGHNT and CDR2 FRNRAP. This CDR3 spans 17 amino acids. This chain's CDR3 is CASGLSPGTDTYNEQFF. CDR3 DNA: TGTGCTAGTGGTTTGTCCCCCGGGACGGACACCTACAATGAGCAGTTCTTC.

The rearrangement links TRBV10-3 to TRBJ1-1, with no clear D. Trimming left V 6 bases short and J 1 base short, with 6 bases between. CDR3 size: 12 residues. CDR1 ENHRY and CDR2 SYGVKD come from the germline V gene. The CDR3 DNA is TGTGCCATCAGGAGGGAGAACACTGAAGCTTTCTTT. Amino acids: CAIRRENTEAFF.